This TCR beta chain was recorded in a study of T-cell memory formation after mild COVID-19. On the study more broadly: Each donor largely had its own TCR clusters.

Constant-segment primers were used for 5'RACE, and the resulting TCR alpha and TCR beta cDNA libraries carried sample barcodes and UMIs. TCRdb re-called the 5' RACE reads through MiXCR, storing one row per CDR3 protein. The data contain 250,000 or so distinct CDR3 sequences, approximately 19% of them seen just once; the ten biggest clones take up 23%. General study points: Detection of some responders pre-infection suggested pre-existing cross-reactive memory T cells participated.

Germline trimming cut 3 bases from V and 4 bases from J; bases unmatched to any gene: 8. The CDR3 spans 14 residues. The germline V gene has CDR1 DFQATT and CDR2 SNEGSKA (reference sequence). Concerning this clonotype itself: The antigen remains undetermined.

Input material: PBMCs or a T cell subset sorted from them (not recorded which). This TCR came from a man between 18 and 35 years old who had mild COVID-19 (a few samples of this study predate the infection). Cell type and time point are not known. V gene TRBV20-1 combines with J gene TRBJ1-1; 7 positions match TRBD1. As DNA, the CDR3 is TGCAGTGCTAGTCAGGGGGTTTTGGCCACTGAAGCTTTCTTT. Amino acids: CSASQGVLATEAFF.